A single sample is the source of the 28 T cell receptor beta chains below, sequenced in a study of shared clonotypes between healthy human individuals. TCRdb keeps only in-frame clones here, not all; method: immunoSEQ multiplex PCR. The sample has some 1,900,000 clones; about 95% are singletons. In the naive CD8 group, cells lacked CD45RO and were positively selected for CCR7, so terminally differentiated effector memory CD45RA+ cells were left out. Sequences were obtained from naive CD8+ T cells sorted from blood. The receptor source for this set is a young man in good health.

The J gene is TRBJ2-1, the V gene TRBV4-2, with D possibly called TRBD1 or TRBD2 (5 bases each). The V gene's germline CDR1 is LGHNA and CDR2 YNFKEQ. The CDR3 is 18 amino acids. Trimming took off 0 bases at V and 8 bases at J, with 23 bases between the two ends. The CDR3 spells CASSQDLGTGTSGDEQFF. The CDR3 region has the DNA TGTGCCAGCAGCCAAGATTTAGGGACCGGGACGTCGGGCGATGAGCAGTTCTTC.

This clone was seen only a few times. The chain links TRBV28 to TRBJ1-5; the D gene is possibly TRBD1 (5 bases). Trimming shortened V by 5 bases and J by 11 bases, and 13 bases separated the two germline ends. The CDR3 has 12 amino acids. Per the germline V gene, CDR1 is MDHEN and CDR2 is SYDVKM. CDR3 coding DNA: TGTGCCAGCAGTCTGGACATTACGTCCCAGCATTTT. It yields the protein CASSLDITSQHF.

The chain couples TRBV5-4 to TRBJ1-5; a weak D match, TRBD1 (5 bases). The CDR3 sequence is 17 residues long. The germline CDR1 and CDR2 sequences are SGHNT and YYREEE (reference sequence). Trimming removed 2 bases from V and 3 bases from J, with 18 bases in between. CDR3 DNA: TGTGCCAGCAGCTTTCCGGACTTTGGGACTGTCAATCAGCCCCAGCATTTT. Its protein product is CASSFPDFGTVNQPQHF.

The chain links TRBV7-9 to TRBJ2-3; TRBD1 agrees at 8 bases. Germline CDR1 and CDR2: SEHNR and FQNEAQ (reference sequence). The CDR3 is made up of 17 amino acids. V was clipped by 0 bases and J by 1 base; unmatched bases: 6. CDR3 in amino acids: CASSLAADRGGTDTQYF. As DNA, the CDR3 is TGTGCCAGCAGCTTAGCGGCCGACAGGGGAGGCACAGATACGCAGTATTTT.

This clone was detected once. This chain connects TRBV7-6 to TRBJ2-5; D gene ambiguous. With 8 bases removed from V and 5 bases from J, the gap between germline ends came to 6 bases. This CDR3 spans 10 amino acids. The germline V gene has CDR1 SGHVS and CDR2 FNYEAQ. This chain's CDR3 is CASGEETQYF. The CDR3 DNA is TGTGCCAGCGGCGAGGAGACCCAGTACTTC.

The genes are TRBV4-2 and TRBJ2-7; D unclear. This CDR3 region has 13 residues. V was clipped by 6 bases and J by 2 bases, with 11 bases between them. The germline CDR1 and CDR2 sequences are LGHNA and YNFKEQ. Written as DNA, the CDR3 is TGTGCCAGCAGTCCTGCAGAAACCTACGAGCAGTACTTC. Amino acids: CASSPAETYEQYF.

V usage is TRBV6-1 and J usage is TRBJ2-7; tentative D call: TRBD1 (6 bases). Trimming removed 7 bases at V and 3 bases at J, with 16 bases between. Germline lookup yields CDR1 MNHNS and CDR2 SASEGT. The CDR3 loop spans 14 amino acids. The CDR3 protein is CASTPRGSYYEQYF. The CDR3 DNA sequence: TGTGCCAGCACTCCCAGGGGAAGCTACTACGAGCAGTACTTC.

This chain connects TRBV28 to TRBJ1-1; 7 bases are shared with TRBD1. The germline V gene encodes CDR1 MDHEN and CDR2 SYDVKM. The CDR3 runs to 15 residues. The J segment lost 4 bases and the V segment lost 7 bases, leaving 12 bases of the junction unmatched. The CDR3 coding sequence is TGTGCCAGCACCATCCATACGACAGGGTCCACTGAAGCTTTCTTT. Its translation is CASTIHTTGSTEAFF.

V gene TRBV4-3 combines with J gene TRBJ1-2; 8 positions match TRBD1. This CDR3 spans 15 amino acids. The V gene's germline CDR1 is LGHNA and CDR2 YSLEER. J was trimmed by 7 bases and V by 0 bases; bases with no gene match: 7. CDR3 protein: CASSQDPAGGFGYTF. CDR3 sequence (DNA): TGCGCCAGCAGCCAAGATCCGGCAGGGGGCTTTGGCTACACCTTC.

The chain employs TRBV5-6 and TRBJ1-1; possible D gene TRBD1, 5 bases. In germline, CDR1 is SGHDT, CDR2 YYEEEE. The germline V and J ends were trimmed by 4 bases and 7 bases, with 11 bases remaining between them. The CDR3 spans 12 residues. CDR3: CASSTGRFEAFF. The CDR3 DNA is TGTGCCAGCAGCACAGGACGGTTTGAAGCTTTCTTT. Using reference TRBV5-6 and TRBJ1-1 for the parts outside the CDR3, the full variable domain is DAGVTQSPTHLIKTRGQQVTLRCSPKSGHDTVSWYQQALGQGPQFIFQYYEEEERQRGNFPDRFSGHQFPNYSSELNVNALLLGDSALYLCASSTGRFEAFFGQGTRLTVV.

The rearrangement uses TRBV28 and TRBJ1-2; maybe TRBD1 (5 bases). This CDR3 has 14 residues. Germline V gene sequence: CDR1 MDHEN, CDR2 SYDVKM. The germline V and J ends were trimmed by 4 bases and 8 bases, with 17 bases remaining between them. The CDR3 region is CASSWTGALSGYTF. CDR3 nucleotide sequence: TGTGCCAGCAGTTGGACCGGGGCCCTCAGCGGCTACACCTTC.

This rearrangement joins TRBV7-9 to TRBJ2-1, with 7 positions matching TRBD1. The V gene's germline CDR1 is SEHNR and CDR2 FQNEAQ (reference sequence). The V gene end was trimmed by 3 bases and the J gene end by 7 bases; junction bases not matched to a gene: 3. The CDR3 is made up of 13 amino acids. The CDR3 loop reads CASSLGTVNEQFF. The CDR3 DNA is TGTGCCAGCAGCTTGGGGACAGTAAATGAGCAGTTCTTC.

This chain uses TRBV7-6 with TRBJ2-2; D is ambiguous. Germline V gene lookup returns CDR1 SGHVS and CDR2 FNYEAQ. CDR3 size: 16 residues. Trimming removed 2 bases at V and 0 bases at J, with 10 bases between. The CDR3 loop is CASSLKASANTGELFF. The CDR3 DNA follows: TGTGCCAGCAGCTTAAAGGCATCCGCGAACACCGGGGAGCTGTTTTTT.

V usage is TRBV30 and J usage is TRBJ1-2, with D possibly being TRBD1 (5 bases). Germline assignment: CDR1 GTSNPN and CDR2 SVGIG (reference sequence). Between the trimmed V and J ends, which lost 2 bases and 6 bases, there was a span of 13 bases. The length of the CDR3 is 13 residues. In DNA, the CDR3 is TGTGCCTGGAGTTTGTCGGCGGGGCATGGCTACACCTTC. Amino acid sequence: CAWSLSAGHGYTF.

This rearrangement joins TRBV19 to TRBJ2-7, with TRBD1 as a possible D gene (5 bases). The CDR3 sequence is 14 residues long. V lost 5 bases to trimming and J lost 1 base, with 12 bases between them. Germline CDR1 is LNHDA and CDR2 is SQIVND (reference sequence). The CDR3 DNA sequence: TGTGCCAGTAGTCCGAGGACAAGATCCTACGAGCAGTACTTC. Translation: CASSPRTRSYEQYF.

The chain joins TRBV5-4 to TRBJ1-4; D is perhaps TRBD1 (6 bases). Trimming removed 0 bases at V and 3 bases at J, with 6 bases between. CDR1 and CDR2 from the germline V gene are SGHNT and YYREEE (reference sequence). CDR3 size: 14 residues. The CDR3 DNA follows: TGTGCCAGCAGCTTGGGACAGGCTAATGAAAAACTGTTTTTT. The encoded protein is CASSLGQANEKLFF.

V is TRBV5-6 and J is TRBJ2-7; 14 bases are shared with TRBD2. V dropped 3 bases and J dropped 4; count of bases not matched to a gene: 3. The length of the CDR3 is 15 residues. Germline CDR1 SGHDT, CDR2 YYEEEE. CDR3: CASSWGTSGGYEQYF. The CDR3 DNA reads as TGTGCCAGCAGCTGGGGGACTAGCGGGGGATACGAGCAGTACTTC.

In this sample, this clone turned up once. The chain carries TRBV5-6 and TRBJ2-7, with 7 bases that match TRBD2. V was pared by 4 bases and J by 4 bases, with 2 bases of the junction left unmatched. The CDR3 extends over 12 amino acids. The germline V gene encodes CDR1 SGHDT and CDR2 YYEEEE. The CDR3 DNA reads TGTGCCAGCAGCGGACTAGAATACGAGCAGTACTTC. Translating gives CASSGLEYEQYF.

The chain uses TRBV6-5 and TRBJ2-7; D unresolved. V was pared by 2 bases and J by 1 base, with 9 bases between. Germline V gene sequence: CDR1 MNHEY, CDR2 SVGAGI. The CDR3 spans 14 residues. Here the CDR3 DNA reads TGTGCCAGCAGTTACCACTCAGAATCCTACGAGCAGTACTTC. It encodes CASSYHSESYEQYF.

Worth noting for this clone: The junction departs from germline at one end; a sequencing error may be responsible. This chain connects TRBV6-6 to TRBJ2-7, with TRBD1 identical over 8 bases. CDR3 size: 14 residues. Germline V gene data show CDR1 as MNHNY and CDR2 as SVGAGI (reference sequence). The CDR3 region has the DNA TGTGCCGGCAGTTACTCGGGACAGGTCTACGAGCAGTACTTC. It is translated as CAGSYSGQVYEQYF.

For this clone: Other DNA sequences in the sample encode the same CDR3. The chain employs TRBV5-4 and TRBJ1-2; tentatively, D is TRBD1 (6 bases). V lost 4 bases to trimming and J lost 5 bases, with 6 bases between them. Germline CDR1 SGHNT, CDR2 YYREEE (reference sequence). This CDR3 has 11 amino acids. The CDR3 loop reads CASSQGYGYTF. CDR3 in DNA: TGTGCCAGCAGCCAGGGGTATGGCTACACCTTC.

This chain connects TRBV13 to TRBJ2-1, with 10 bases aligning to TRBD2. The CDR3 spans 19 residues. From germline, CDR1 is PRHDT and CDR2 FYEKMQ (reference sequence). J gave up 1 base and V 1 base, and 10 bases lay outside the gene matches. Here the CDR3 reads CASSLDPSGSASSYNEQFF. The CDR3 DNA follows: TGTGCCAGCAGCTTAGATCCTAGCGGGAGTGCCAGTTCCTACAATGAGCAGTTCTTC. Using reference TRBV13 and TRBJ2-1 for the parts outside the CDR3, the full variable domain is AAGVIQSPRHLIKEKRETATLKCYPIPRHDTVYWYQQGPGQDPQFLISFYEKMQSDKGSIPDRFSAQQFSDYHSELNMSSLELGDSALYFCASSLDPSGSASSYNEQFFGPGTRLTVL.

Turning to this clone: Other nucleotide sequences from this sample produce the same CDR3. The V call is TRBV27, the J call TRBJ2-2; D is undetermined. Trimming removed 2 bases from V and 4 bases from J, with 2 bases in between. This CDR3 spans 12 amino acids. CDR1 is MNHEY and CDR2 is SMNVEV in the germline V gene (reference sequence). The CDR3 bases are TGTGCCAGCAGTTTAGCCACCGGGGAGCTGTTTTTT. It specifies CASSLATGELFF.

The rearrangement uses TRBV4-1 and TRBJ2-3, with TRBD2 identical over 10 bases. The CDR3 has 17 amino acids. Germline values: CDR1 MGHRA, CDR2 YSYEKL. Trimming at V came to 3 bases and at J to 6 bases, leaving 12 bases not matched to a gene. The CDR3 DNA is TGCGCCAGCAGCCACCCCCCGGCCAGCGGGGGGGCCGATACGCAGTATTTT. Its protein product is CASSHPPASGGADTQYF.

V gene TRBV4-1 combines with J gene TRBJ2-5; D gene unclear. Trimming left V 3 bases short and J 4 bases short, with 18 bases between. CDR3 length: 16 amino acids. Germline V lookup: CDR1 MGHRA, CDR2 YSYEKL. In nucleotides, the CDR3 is TGCGCCAGCAGCCAGGAAACCGGGTCTTTAATAGAGACCCAGTACTTC. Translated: CASSQETGSLIETQYF.

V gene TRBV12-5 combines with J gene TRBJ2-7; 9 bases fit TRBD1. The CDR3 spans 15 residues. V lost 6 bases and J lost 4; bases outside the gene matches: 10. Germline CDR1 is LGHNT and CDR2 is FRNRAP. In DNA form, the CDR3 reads TGTGCTAGTGGCTCCGGGACAGGGAATTTGTACGAGCAGTACTTC. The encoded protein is CASGSGTGNLYEQYF.

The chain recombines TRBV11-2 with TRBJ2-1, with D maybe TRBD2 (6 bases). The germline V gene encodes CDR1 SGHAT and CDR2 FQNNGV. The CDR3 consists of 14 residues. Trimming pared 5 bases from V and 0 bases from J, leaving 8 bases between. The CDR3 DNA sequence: TGTGCCAGCAGCCCGGGAGTCTCCTACAATGAGCAGTTCTTC. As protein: CASSPGVSYNEQFF.

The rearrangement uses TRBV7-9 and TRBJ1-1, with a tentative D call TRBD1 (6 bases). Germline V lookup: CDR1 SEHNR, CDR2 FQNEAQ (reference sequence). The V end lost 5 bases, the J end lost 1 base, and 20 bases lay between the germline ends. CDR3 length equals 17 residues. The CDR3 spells CASSPQFADSRNTEAFF. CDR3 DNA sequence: TGTGCCAGCAGCCCCCAGTTCGCGGACAGTCGGAACACTGAAGCTTTCTTT.